This TCR beta chain originates from a study of blood T cell repertoires in COVID-19 (TCRdb year 2020). Regarding the study in general: Samples covering the acute and convalescent phases of COVID-19 were provided by collaborators in the United States, Italy and Spain. The prospective study material was composed of cDNA or gDNA derived from T cells, B-cell-depleted T cells, or PBMCs. Deeply sampled blood TCRbeta repertoires from subjects exposed to, actively infected with, or recovered from COVID-19 were included in the dataset. The repertoires were released in a freely available public database intended as a resource for research on the immune response to SARS-CoV-2. The samples were drawn from two sources: the first 160 participants of the ongoing ImmuneRACE study, and 1,200 or so subjects contributed by 6 global collaborators. A de-identified subject ID, COVID-19 status, age in years and sex were almost always included in the sample metadata. Where available, HLA class I and class II types were taken from metadata supplied by the sample provider and were not determined by assay-based typing. The paper as a whole reports these results and caveats: The amount of clinical and demographic metadata varied by source and participant and was provided uncurated.

CDR1 and CDR2, per the germline V gene, are SGHTA and FQGNSA. The CDR3 covers 16 residues, taking in both the cysteine and the phenylalanine. Of all the DNA, just the CDR3 is kept, 48 bases in frame from base 1. V trim: 5 bases; J trim: 1 base; unmatched bases: 5. TCRbeta CDR3 regions were amplified from genomic DNA using the immunoSEQ Assay, a bias-controlled multiplex PCR. In the paper's pipeline: The number of nucleated cells in each sample was estimated from the amplification of reference gene primers within the assay. Sequence reads were collapsed and filtered to measure the absolute abundance of every unique TCRbeta CDR3 rearrangement. For each sample, productive Simpson clonality was calculated by taking the square root of Simpson's diversity index across productive rearrangements. TCRdb provides this immuneACCESS table in a form limited to in-frame rearrangements. Some clones are lacking; in checked studies, under half of them reflect an unresolved V gene, and why the rest are absent is not known. V and J calls plus clone size are reproduced from that table; the DNA served to infer D and trimming. Here the sample has 100,000 to 150,000 clones; about 88% occur a single time. Of the sample, roughly 17% is held by the ten largest clones.

Collaborating institutions collected whole blood in K2EDTA tubes following their own protocols. For TCRbeta analysis, collaborator samples were shipped as frozen whole blood, as isolated PBMCs, or as DNA extracted from either sample type. Of note for this clone: No antigen is known for it. Base qualities were left out, and no much larger clone turns up one base away.

The sequence was collected from an elderly woman with acute or convalescent COVID-19. The receptor chain draws on TRBV7-2 and TRBJ2-3; TRBD2 aligns with 11 central bases. The sample consisted of peripheral blood. The CDR3 has the sequence CASSPLGLAGTDTQYF. The nucleotide sequence is given as TGTGCCAGCAGCCCATTGGGACTAGCGGGCACAGATACGCAGTATTTT.